This record covers a single T cell receptor beta chain. Its antigen is as yet unknown. These data belong to a study of OX40 agonist ivuxolimab in advanced cancers. For the study at large: Ivuxolimab, an agonist antibody against OX40 (CD134), was given to patients. Prior checkpoint blockade (anti-PD-1, anti-PD-L1 or anti-CTLA-4) was permitted; around 39% had it.

Autoimmune disease history or systemic immunosuppression disqualified patients. Here immunoSEQ multiplex PCR was the method, and the copy in TCRdb shows in-frame clones only, minus some. The sample lists 80,000 to 85,000 clones, about 86% occurring once. Study outcomes and limitations: Relative to CD4+, CD8+ T cells held more expanded clones on average.

CDR1 and CDR2 from the germline V gene are GTSNPN and SVGIG (reference sequence). The CDR3 has 14 amino acids. After removal of 2 bases from V and 7 bases from J, the junction contained 3 bases not matched to a gene. The sequences come from CD4+ or CD8+ T cells sorted from blood, collected in a trial of the OX40 agonist ivuxolimab. This clonotype was obtained from an adult with an advanced solid tumor such as melanoma, head and neck, liver or kidney cancer. The chain carries TRBV30 and TRBJ1-6, with 9 nucleotides matching TRBD1. CDR3 region: CAWSRDRDNSPLHF. The CDR3 coding sequence is TGTGCCTGGAGTCGGGACAGGGACAATTCACCCCTCCACTTT.